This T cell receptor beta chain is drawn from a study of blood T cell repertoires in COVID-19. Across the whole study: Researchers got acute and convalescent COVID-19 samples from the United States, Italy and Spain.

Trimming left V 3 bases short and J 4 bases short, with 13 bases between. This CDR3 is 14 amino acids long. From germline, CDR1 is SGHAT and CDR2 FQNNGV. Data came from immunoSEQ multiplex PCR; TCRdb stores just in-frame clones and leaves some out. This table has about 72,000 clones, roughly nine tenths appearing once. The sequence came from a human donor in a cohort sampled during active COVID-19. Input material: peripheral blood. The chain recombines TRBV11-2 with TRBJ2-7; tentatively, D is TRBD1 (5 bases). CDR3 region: CASSFWGAPYEQYF. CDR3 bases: TGTGCCAGCAGCTTCTGGGGCGCTCCTTACGAGCAGTACTTC.